These 27 T cell receptor beta chains came from one sample sequenced in a study of naive and memory T cell subsets (dated by TCRdb to 2016 to 2017). Libraries were prepared through UMI-ligation and nested PCR. These reads were obtained on an Illumina MiSeq. The beta constant-region primer was an equimolar mix of two oligonucleotides covering both TRBC1 and TRBC2. TCRdb trimmed the raw reads at Q25, called clones with MiXCR and kept productive beta chains. Entries are consolidated by CDR3 protein sequence, retaining the most common genes and DNA. This sample is represented by roughly 98,000 distinct CDR3 sequences; around 6.5% of them were singletons. The top ten hold around 1.6% of the sample. The sample comprised central memory CD4+ T cells from blood. The meaning of the sample's cell subset or site label: central memory, CD45RA- CD27+. The source of these receptors is a human donor in good health.

The V and J genes are TRBV24-1 and TRBJ2-2; D is possibly TRBD1 or TRBD2 (7 bases each). Germline V lookup: CDR1 KGHDR, CDR2 SFDVKD. The CDR3 is 14 amino acids. V lost 4 bases and J 5 bases, leaving 10 bases between the germline ends. The CDR3 sequence: CATSDQGGTGELFF. As DNA, the CDR3 is TGTGCCACCAGTGACCAGGGGGGGACCGGGGAGCTGTTTTTT.

This clonotype was found a few times. The chain uses TRBV11-1 and TRBJ2-1; 15 nucleotides match TRBD2. CDR1 and CDR2 from the germline V gene are SGHAT and FQDESV (reference sequence). This CDR3 comprises 16 residues. V lost 4 bases, J lost 7 bases, and 5 bases stayed unmatched. CDR3 bases: TGTGCCAGCAGCTCCCGGACTAGCGGGAGGGTTAATGAGCAGTTCTTC. Its translation is CASSSRTSGRVNEQFF.

About this clonotype itself: A read error is possible here, since a much larger clone lies one base away. The chain recombines TRBV7-9 with TRBJ1-2, with TRBD1 matching 7 bases. The germline V gene encodes CDR1 SEHNR and CDR2 FQNEAQ (reference sequence). The CDR3 has 12 residues. J gave up 8 bases and V 7 bases, and 7 bases lay outside the gene matches. Here the CDR3 reads CASNSRQGGYTF. CDR3 coding DNA: TGTGCCAGCAACTCGAGACAGGGCGGCTACACCTTC.

There are many counts of this clonotype. The chain has TRBV11-2 and TRBJ2-3; TRBD1 matches 8 bases. Germline assignment: CDR1 SGHAT and CDR2 FQNNGV. This CDR3 has 16 amino acids. V shed 5 bases, J shed 0 bases, and the junction held 7 bases outside the gene matches. The CDR3 DNA is TGTGCCAGCAGCCGAACCGGGACAGGTAGCACAGATACGCAGTATTTT. This codes for CASSRTGTGSTDTQYF.

Many counts were recorded for this clonotype. The gene calls are TRBV6-1 and TRBJ2-5, with 11 bases that match TRBD2. There are 15 residues in the CDR3. The junction had 4 bases not matched to a gene; V was cut back by 5 bases and J by 2 bases. Germline loops: CDR1 MNHNS, CDR2 SASEGT. CDR3 DNA: TGTGCCAGCAGTAGACTAGCGGGGAGTCAAGAGACCCAGTACTTC. Protein sequence: CASSRLAGSQETQYF.

This clonotype occurred many times. The chain has TRBV10-2 and TRBJ1-6; D ambiguous. Trimming removed 6 bases from V and 8 bases from J, with 8 bases in between. CDR1 is WSHSY and CDR2 is SAAADI in the germline V gene. CDR3 length: 12 amino acids. The CDR3 DNA reads TGCGCCAGCAGCACTGTTGATTCACCCCTCCACTTT. Its protein is CASSTVDSPLHF.

This clonotype was counted only a few times. The chain is built from TRBV20-1 and TRBJ2-1; maybe TRBD2 (6 bases). The CDR3 is made up of 15 amino acids. Per germline, CDR1 DFQATT and CDR2 SNEGSKA (reference sequence). Trimming shortened V by 3 bases and J by 1 base, and 13 bases separated the two germline ends. DNA of the CDR3: TGCAGTGCTAGGGGTGTAGCGGATTCCTACAATGAGCAGTTCTTC. Protein: CSARGVADSYNEQFF.

This clonotype was seen at least ten times. The genes are TRBV28 and TRBJ1-2; D is unclear. The CDR3 consists of 12 residues. Per germline, CDR1 MDHEN and CDR2 SYDVKM. With 7 bases removed from V and 1 base from J, the gap between germline ends came to 7 bases. The CDR3 sequence is CASTEFNYGYTF. The CDR3 DNA follows: TGTGCCAGCACCGAATTTAACTATGGCTACACCTTC.

In this sample, this clonotype turned up many times. The chain is built from TRBV2 and TRBJ1-2, with D perhaps TRBD1 (5 bases). CDR1 and CDR2 (germline): SNHLY, FYNNEI. The CDR3 has 17 residues. V shed 0 bases and J shed 5 bases, with 19 bases lying between them. The CDR3 protein is CASSEAFFNPRGYGYTF. CDR3 DNA sequence: TGTGCCAGCAGTGAAGCTTTCTTCAACCCGAGGGGATATGGCTACACCTTC.

This clonotype was recorded many times. The junction does not match germline at one end; this may be a read error. The genes are TRBV7-7 and TRBJ1-1; D gene ambiguous. The CDR3 has 13 amino acids. Germline CDR1 is SSHAT and CDR2 is FNYEAQ (reference sequence). The CDR3, as DNA: TGTGCTAGCAGCTTAACCTCCAGCACTGAAGCTTTCTTT. Protein: CASSLTSSTEAFF.

V gene TRBV5-4 combines with J gene TRBJ2-7, with D possibly matching TRBD2 (6 bases). In germline, CDR1 is SGHNT, CDR2 YYREEE (reference sequence). V lost 0 bases to trimming and J lost 5 bases, with 21 bases between them. The CDR3 totals 17 residues. CDR3 region: CASSLGPGAGTEDEQYF. The DNA for the CDR3 is TGTGCCAGCAGCTTGGGACCCGGGGCCGGGACTGAGGACGAGCAGTACTTC.

This clonotype occurred a few times. V gene TRBV12-3 or TRBV12-4 combines with J gene TRBJ1-1; D perhaps matches TRBD1 (6 bases). With 2 bases removed from V and 3 bases from J, the gap between germline ends came to 10 bases. The CDR3 extends over 14 amino acids. The CDR3 nucleotides read TGTGCCAGCAGTTTAAGGGGGGTCGACACTGAAGCTTTCTTT. It specifies CASSLRGVDTEAFF.

In this sample, this clonotype turned up many times. The V and J genes are TRBV29-1 and TRBJ2-2; no firm D call. Between the trimmed V and J ends, which lost 0 bases and 9 bases, there was a span of 17 bases. This CDR3 contains 15 residues. The germline V gene encodes CDR1 SQVTM and CDR2 ANQGSEA. The CDR3 loop is CSVEEGQRRNRELFF. CDR3 coding DNA: TGCAGCGTTGAAGAAGGGCAGAGAAGGAACCGGGAGCTGTTTTTT.

In this sample, this clonotype turned up a few times. CDR3 DNA: TGTGCCAGCAGTAAGAGATCCGTCGGGGAGCTGTTTTTT. The encoded protein is CASSKRSVGELFF. The chain has TRBV12-3 or TRBV12-4 and TRBJ2-2; D unclear. The CDR3 consists of 13 residues. Trimming left V 5 bases short and J 7 bases short, with 11 bases between.

This CDR3 reads CASSSDRENTQYF. CDR3 nucleotides: TGTGCCAGCAGTTCGGACAGGGAAAATACGCAGTATTTT. V usage is TRBV6-5 and J usage is TRBJ2-3, with 8 positions matching TRBD1. The CDR3 runs 13 residues. V gave up 4 bases and J gave up 7 bases; unmatched junction bases: 4. Germline V CDR1 and CDR2: MNHEY, SVGAGI.

This clonotype was seen at least ten times. The chain has TRBV7-7 and TRBJ1-4, with TRBD1 as a possible D gene (5 bases). The CDR3 sequence is 13 residues long. V lost 2 bases and J 13 bases, leaving 14 bases between the germline ends. CDR1 and CDR2 (germline): SSHAT, FNYEAQ (reference sequence). CDR3 region: CASSLRQGTVLFF. The CDR3 nucleotides are TGTGCCAGCAGCTTACGTCAGGGTACAGTACTGTTTTTT.

There are many counts of this clonotype. The J gene is TRBJ1-5, the V gene TRBV20-1, with D perhaps matching TRBD1 (5 bases). Trimming took off 0 bases at V and 0 bases at J, with 9 bases between the two ends. The CDR3 runs 15 residues. CDR1 is DFQATT and CDR2 is SNEGSKA in the germline V gene (reference sequence). CDR3 sequence (DNA): TGCAGTGCTAGAGATGGGGCACATAGCAATCAGCCCCAGCATTTT. Its protein is CSARDGAHSNQPQHF.

The chain links TRBV30 to TRBJ2-7; D is perhaps TRBD1 (6 bases). This CDR3 region has 15 residues. Germline CDR1 GTSNPN, CDR2 SVGIG (reference sequence). V was cut by 3 bases and J by 3 bases, with 18 bases left in between. The CDR3 DNA reads TGTGCCTGGAGCCCCAGACAGGACCGGGGCTACGAGCAGTACTTC. It yields the protein CAWSPRQDRGYEQYF.

This chain connects TRBV10-2 to TRBJ2-3; 7 bases are shared with TRBD2. Germline-derived CDR1 and CDR2 are WSHSY and SAAADI. V lost 8 bases to trimming and J lost 2 bases; unmatched junction nucleotides: 7. The CDR3 has 14 amino acids. Here the CDR3 reads CASGVAGVTDTQYF. CDR3 sequence (DNA): TGCGCCAGCGGGGTAGCGGGCGTCACAGATACGCAGTATTTT.

This clonotype was detected many times. The chain is built from TRBV29-1 and TRBJ2-2; D is uncertain. The germline V and J ends were trimmed by 7 bases and 2 bases, with 11 bases remaining between them. CDR3 length equals 13 residues. Germline-derived CDR1 and CDR2 are SQVTM and ANQGSEA. The CDR3 DNA reads as TGCAGCGCGTGGGCCGAAAACACCGGGGAGCTGTTTTTT. Amino acids: CSAWAENTGELFF.

In its sample, this clonotype was seen a few times. The chain carries TRBV30 and TRBJ1-2, with D possibly being TRBD1 (6 bases). The V end was cut by 0 bases, the J end by 8 bases, with 25 bases between. Looked up from germline, CDR1 is GTSNPN and CDR2 is SVGIG (reference sequence). CDR3 length: 17 residues. The CDR3 sequence is CAWSVGERRDTGTGYTF. The CDR3 region has the DNA TGTGCCTGGAGTGTAGGGGAGCGTCGGGACACAGGGACAGGCTACACCTTC.

This clonotype was recorded at least ten times. V gene TRBV6-2 or TRBV6-3 combines with J gene TRBJ1-2; D gene uncertain. The CDR3 has 12 amino acids. V dropped 6 bases and J dropped 8 bases, with 13 bases sitting between them. CDR1 and CDR2 from the germline V gene are MNHEY and SVGEGT. In DNA, the CDR3 is TGTGCCAGCAGCCCATTTCCTGAGGGCTACACCTTC. Amino acids: CASSPFPEGYTF.

This clonotype was seen at least ten times. The V and J genes are TRBV18 and TRBJ2-6; D not certain. CDR1 and CDR2 from the germline V gene are KGHSH and LQKENI. The CDR3 spans 17 residues. The V end lost 1 base, the J end lost 3 bases, and 13 bases lay between the germline ends. This chain's CDR3 is CASSPRDAVVGANVLTF. In nucleotides, the CDR3 is TGTGCCAGCTCACCACGAGACGCGGTAGTTGGGGCCAACGTCCTGACTTTC.

This clonotype was seen repeatedly, ten times or more. V gene TRBV7-2 combines with J gene TRBJ1-6; 7 nucleotides line up with TRBD1. From germline, CDR1 is SGHTA and CDR2 FQGNSA. V trimming: 5 bases; J trimming: 9 bases; junction bases outside the gene matches: 10. The CDR3 is 15 residues long. The CDR3 reads CASSARQGASSPLHF. The CDR3 region has the DNA TGTGCCAGCAGCGCCCGACAGGGCGCCAGTTCACCCCTCCACTTT.

This clonotype was counted ten times or more. This chain connects TRBV5-1 to TRBJ2-3; no clear D. With 4 bases removed from V and 1 base from J, the gap between germline ends came to 7 bases. CDR1 and CDR2 from the germline V gene are SGHRS and YFSETQ. The CDR3 is 13 amino acids. The CDR3 protein is CASSLAGTDTQYF. CDR3 coding DNA: TGCGCCAGCAGCCTCGCCGGCACAGATACGCAGTATTTT.

This clonotype occurred many times. The J gene is TRBJ2-1, the V gene TRBV12-3 or TRBV12-4; D gene ambiguous. CDR3 size: 11 residues. Trimming shortened V by 7 bases and J by 6 bases, and 7 bases separated the two germline ends. The chain's CDR3 is CASKLTNEQFF. The CDR3 DNA sequence: TGTGCCAGCAAACTCACCAATGAGCAGTTCTTC.

This clonotype has a handful of counts. This rearrangement joins TRBV7-2 to TRBJ2-3; TRBD2 matches 9 bases. The CDR3 sequence is 16 residues long. The ends lost 1 base at V and 6 bases at J; junction bases unmatched: 8. The V gene's germline CDR1 is SGHTA and CDR2 FQGNSA. CDR3 amino acids: CASSLGRAGGVDTQYF. CDR3 DNA sequence: TGTGCCAGCAGCTTAGGTAGAGCGGGAGGTGTCGATACGCAGTATTTT.